These T cell receptor beta chains were read from a single sample in a study of blood T cell repertoires in COVID-19. The data were produced by immunoSEQ multiplex PCR, yet TCRdb's version contains in-frame clones alone and is incomplete. The data show 150,000 to 200,000 clones, with around 80% seen just once and approximately 10% held by the top ten. The specimen sequenced was PBMCs or T cells enriched from blood (not recorded which). The source of these receptors is a man aged 50 to 59 who had recovered from COVID-19. The CDR3 runs from the conserved cysteine through the conserved F or W. D genes are given only for firm matches. Size values are once, few and many counts, or a class for expanded clones, and some rows have none.

d_gene	v_gene	j_gene	abundance	CDR3aa	CDR3nt
TRBD1	TRBV7-7	TRBJ2-5	.	CASSSGTGGGTGQETQYF	TGTGCTAGCAGCTCAGGGACAGGTGGTGGGACGGGGCAAGAGACCCAGTACTTC
TRBD1	TRBV5-1	TRBJ2-7	.	CASGRDSQDEQYF	TGCGCCAGCGGCCGGGACAGCCAGGACGAGCAGTACTTC
.	TRBV19	TRBJ2-5	.	CASGEEGGNQETQYF	TGTGCCAGTGGAGAGGAAGGAGGAAACCAAGAGACCCAGTACTTC
.	TRBV27	TRBJ1-6	.	CASSLSVNSPLHF	TGTGCCAGCAGTTTGAGCGTGAATTCACCCCTCCACTTT
.	TRBV30	TRBJ1-1	.	CAWSGVRSNTEAFF	TGTGCCTGGAGTGGGGTCAGGTCCAACACTGAAGCTTTCTTT
TRBD2	TRBV19	TRBJ2-2	.	CASSIPRAGGNTGELFF	TGTGCCAGTAGTATCCCTCGGGCGGGGGGGAACACCGGGGAGCTGTTTTTT
.	TRBV19	TRBJ2-1	once	CASSMRRANEQFF	TGTGCCAGTAGTATGCGCAGGGCCAATGAGCAGTTCTTC
TRBD2	TRBV2	TRBJ2-7	.	CASRPRERGRAYEQYF	TGTGCCAGCAGGCCCAGGGAGCGGGGGAGGGCCTACGAGCAGTACTTC
.	TRBV28	TRBJ1-3	once	CASSLSPGTSLDTIYF	TGTGCCAGCAGTTTGTCCCCAGGGACTTCGCTGGACACCATATATTTT
TRBD1	TRBV7-9	TRBJ2-5	.	CASETGVYQETQYF	TGTGCCAGCGAGACAGGGGTGTACCAAGAGACCCAGTACTTC
.	TRBV7-9	TRBJ2-5	.	CASSLATATETQYF	TGTGCCAGCAGCTTAGCCACTGCTACCGAGACCCAGTACTTC
TRBD2	TRBV4-1	TRBJ2-1	.	CASSQGSGWVLNEQFF	TGCGCCAGCAGCCAGGGTAGCGGGTGGGTCCTCAATGAGCAGTTCTTC
TRBD2	TRBV2	TRBJ2-1	.	CASSVKRPWLAGGESEQFF	TGTGCCAGCAGCGTGAAGCGCCCGTGGCTAGCGGGAGGGGAGAGTGAGCAGTTCTTC
TRBD1	TRBV6-1	TRBJ1-4	few	CASSEGQGAEKLFF	TGTGCCAGCAGTGAGGGACAGGGGGCTGAAAAACTGTTTTTT
.	TRBV12-3/TRBV12-4	TRBJ2-7	.	CASSSGLRQYF	TGTGCCAGCAGTTCGGGACTTCGGCAGTACTTC
TRBD2	TRBV18	TRBJ2-5	few	CASSLGLAETQYF	TGTGCCAGCTCTCTTGGACTAGCAGAGACCCAGTACTTC
TRBD2	TRBV24-1	TRBJ2-1	.	CATSDLRAGYNEQFF	TGTGCCACCAGTGATTTACGAGCGGGATACAATGAGCAGTTCTTC
TRBD1	TRBV14	TRBJ2-7	.	CASSPYRGPYEQYF	TGTGCCAGCAGCCCGTACAGGGGGCCCTACGAGCAGTACTTC
.	TRBV6-5	TRBJ1-1	once	CASSQLDSNTEAFF	TGTGCCAGCAGCCAACTCGACAGTAACACTGAAGCTTTCTTT
TRBD1	TRBV19	TRBJ1-2	once	CASSLGTGASYGYTF	TGTGCCAGTAGTCTAGGGACAGGGGCGTCCTATGGCTACACCTTC
TRBD1	TRBV18	TRBJ1-1	.	CASSPVIQGENTEAFF	TGTGCCAGCTCACCAGTTATTCAGGGGGAGAACACTGAAGCTTTCTTT
.	TRBV7-8	TRBJ1-4	once	CASSLVVENEKLFF	TGTGCCAGCAGCTTAGTTGTGGAGAATGAAAAACTGTTTTTT
.	TRBV21-1	TRBJ2-2	once	CASSKDEGQGSTGELFF	TGTGCCAGCAGCAAAGATGAGGGACAGGGATCCACCGGGGAGCTGTTTTTT
TRBD2	TRBV7-9	TRBJ2-4	.	CASSSQWGGNIQYF	TGTGCCAGCAGCTCCCAGTGGGGGGGAAACATTCAGTACTTC
TRBD1	TRBV28	TRBJ1-4	.	CASSLGGQGARSNEKLFF	TGTGCCAGCAGTTTAGGAGGACAGGGGGCGCGTAGTAATGAAAAACTGTTTTTT
.	TRBV5-4	TRBJ1-2	.	CASSLQSLGGGGGYTF	TGTGCCAGCAGCTTGCAGAGCCTCGGGGGGGGCGGTGGCTACACCTTC
TRBD2	TRBV6-1	TRBJ2-1	once	CASSASGTSSYNEQFF	TGTGCCAGCAGTGCCTCCGGGACTAGCTCCTACAATGAGCAGTTCTTC
TRBD2	TRBV28	TRBJ2-3	.	CASSSWTSGETTDTQYF	TGTGCCAGCAGTTCCTGGACTAGCGGGGAGACAACAGATACGCAGTATTTT
TRBD1	TRBV19	TRBJ1-5	.	CASSRDRAYSNQPQHF	TGTGCCAGTAGTAGGGACAGGGCTTATAGCAATCAGCCCCAGCATTTT
.	TRBV24-1	TRBJ2-3	.	CATSDLGTREVDTQYF	TGTGCCACCAGTGATTTGGGGACTCGTGAAGTTGATACGCAGTATTTT
.	TRBV7-6	TRBJ2-1	.	CASSFSGGGYNEQFF	TGTGCCAGCAGCTTTTCGGGGGGCGGCTACAATGAGCAGTTCTTC
.	TRBV3-1/TRBV3-2	TRBJ2-1	once	CASSRPSPYNEQFF	TGTGCCAGCAGCCGGCCTTCACCCTACAATGAGCAGTTCTTC
TRBD2	TRBV27	TRBJ2-3	.	CASSSRLADTDTQYF	TGTGCCAGCAGTTCGAGACTAGCGGACACAGATACGCAGTATTTT
TRBD1	TRBV5-1	TRBJ1-1	.	CASSGDRGNTEAFF	TGCGCCAGCAGCGGGGACAGGGGGAACACTGAAGCTTTCTTT
TRBD1	TRBV2	TRBJ1-4	.	CASSEERTGLGEKLFF	TGTGCCAGCAGTGAAGAGAGGACAGGACTGGGTGAAAAACTGTTTTTT
TRBD1	TRBV29-1	TRBJ2-3	.	CSVSGTGVDTQYF	TGCAGCGTTTCCGGGACAGGGGTGGATACGCAGTATTTT
TRBD1	TRBV24-1	TRBJ1-1	.	CATSASGGLNTEAFF	TGTGCCACCAGTGCTTCAGGGGGCTTGAACACTGAAGCTTTCTTT
.	TRBV7-9	TRBJ1-5	.	CASSSSRAGDQPQHF	TGTGCCAGCAGCTCCTCCCGGGCAGGGGACCAGCCCCAGCATTTT
TRBD2	TRBV19	TRBJ2-7	.	CASSSEPSGSYEQYF	TGTGCCAGTAGTTCGGAGCCTAGCGGGTCCTACGAGCAGTACTTC
.	TRBV5-4	TRBJ1-2	.	CASSPPGGYGYTF	TGTGCCAGCAGCCCGCCCGGCGGCTATGGCTACACCTTC
.	TRBV6-5	TRBJ2-1	.	CASTVSYNEQFF	TGTGCCAGCACAGTCAGTTACAATGAGCAGTTCTTC
.	TRBV5-6	TRBJ1-2	.	CASSRSRSLSSYGYTF	TGTGCCAGCAGTAGGAGCCGGTCGCTCTCTTCCTATGGCTACACCTTC
TRBD2	TRBV5-1	TRBJ2-1	few	CASSFSGTSGSSYNEQFF	TGCGCCAGCAGCTTCTCCGGGACTAGCGGGAGCTCCTACAATGAGCAGTTCTTC
TRBD1	TRBV14	TRBJ1-2	.	CASSHRQGASFGYTF	TGTGCCAGCAGCCATAGACAGGGGGCTTCTTTTGGCTACACCTTC
TRBD1	TRBV10-3	TRBJ1-1	.	CAIRETGENTEAFF	TGTGCCATCAGAGAAACAGGGGAGAACACTGAAGCTTTCTTT